This T cell receptor (beta chain) stems from a study of early T cells in non-severe SARS-CoV-2 infection (dated by TCRdb to the early 2020s). With regard to the full study: Bulk RNA from unsorted whole blood was used for TCR sequencing, so alpha and beta chains could not be paired. What the authors observed across the whole study: VDJdb matching was skewed toward anti-spike CD8 responses, so virus-specific expansions were likely underestimated and private and CD4 specificities were missed.

A distance of 6 bases separates the germline ends of V and J, which lose 7 bases and 6 bases respectively. The CDR3 holds 10 amino acids from the cysteine to the phenylalanine. CDR3 DNA is the only sequence kept; it has 30 bases, read in frame from the first base. CDR1 and CDR2, per the germline V gene, are MDHEN and SYDVKM. A case-control design nested within a healthcare worker cohort in London, UK, was used, with weekly nasopharyngeal swab PCR tests and blood sampling performed. Healthcare workers were recruited during the week of the UK lockdown, between 23 and 31 March 2020, and followed weekly for up to 16 weeks. This clonotype was recorded at least ten times. Its antigen has not been determined. Per-base qualities were not stored, and no clone one base away is much larger. Libraries were built with 5' RACE. Sequencing instrument: NextSeq 500. In the TCR library protocol, unique molecular identifiers were attached to individual cDNA molecules to correct for PCR bias and sequencing error. Both TCR alpha and beta chains were sequenced, and tight co-correlation was observed between alpha and beta sequence abundances in each sample. As for the original processing: Decombinator V4 was used to annotate TCR sequences for V gene, J gene and CDR3. TCRs were defined as expanded if a significant change between any two time points was detected under a Poisson model with p below 0.0001. TCR abundances were normalised to the total number of TCRs sequenced per sample and expressed as counts per million. TRAV1-2 paired with TRAJ12, TRAJ20 or TRAJ33 defined MAIT TCRs, while TRAV10 paired with TRAJ18 defined iNKT TCRs. VDJdb, accessed on 1 November 2021, was searched for TCRs annotated for CMV, EBV and SARS-CoV-2, and TCRs annotated for more than one antigen were excluded. TCRdb itself trimmed the public reads at Q25 with fastp, ran MiXCR and retained productive beta chains. Every distinct CDR3 protein forms one entry, paired with its most common genes and DNA. The V and J calls here are based on TCRdb, not the publication. The sample table contains some 32,000 distinct CDR3 sequences; only one count was recorded for around 6.6% of them. The ten largest clones represent about 40% of the sample.

The chain is made from TRBV28 and TRBJ1-2, with the D gene not clear enough to name. Sequencing was done on a sample of whole blood. The clonotype comes from an adult who was a healthcare worker with PCR-confirmed SARS-CoV-2 infection or an uninfected control (not recorded which). The sequence in DNA is TGTGCCAGCAAGGCGGATGGCTACACCTTC. This sequence encodes CASKADGYTF.